Following are 19 T cell receptor beta chains from one sample sequenced in a study of control samples from healthy donors and cancer patients. Profiled with immunoSEQ multiplex PCR; TCRdb holds only in-frame clones, not every one. The sample contains around 160,000 clones, 90% to 95% of which appear only once. Sequenced: blood. The receptor source for this set is a man younger than 35 in good health.

The rearrangement uses TRBV30 and TRBJ1-4; TRBD1 matches 10 bases. Germline loops: CDR1 GTSNPN, CDR2 SVGIG (reference sequence). The CDR3 length is 13 residues. Trimming cost V 5 bases and J 5 bases; bases outside gene matches: 2. The CDR3 bases are TGTGCCTGGTCGGGACAGGGGAATGAAAAACTGTTTTTT. Amino acid sequence: CAWSGQGNEKLFF.

The chain has TRBV12-3 or TRBV12-4 and TRBJ2-1; D is undetermined. Trimming left V 6 bases short and J 4 bases short, with 10 bases between. This CDR3 is built from 13 residues. The CDR3 DNA sequence: TGTGCCAGCAGCCCCCCCATGTACAATGAGCAGTTCTTC. Amino acids: CASSPPMYNEQFF.

This chain's CDR3 is CSGAGGEGYTF. CDR3 nucleotides: TGCAGCGGAGCAGGGGGGGAGGGCTACACCTTC. The chain combines TRBV29-1 with TRBJ1-2, with 7 bases identical to TRBD1. The germline V gene has CDR1 SQVTM and CDR2 ANQGSEA. The CDR3 consists of 11 residues. The J segment lost 8 bases and the V segment lost 7 bases, leaving 7 bases of the junction unmatched. Full variable domain (missing parts from reference TRBV29-1 and TRBJ1-2): SAVISQKPSRDICQRGTSLTIQCQVDSQVTMMFWYRQQPGQSLTLIATANQGSEATYESGFVIDKFPISRPNLTFSTLTVSNMSPEDSSIYLCSGAGGEGYTFGSGTRLTVV.

The rearrangement uses TRBV4-2 and TRBJ2-5; D might be TRBD2 (6 bases). Germline CDR1 reads LGHNA; CDR2 reads YNFKEQ. Trimming took 4 bases from V and 5 from J, leaving 14 bases between them. The CDR3 spans 14 residues. The CDR3 DNA reads as TGTGCCAGCAGCCTTGGGGGAGGAGGTGAGACCCAGTACTTC. This codes for CASSLGGGGETQYF.

The rearrangement joins TRBV7-2 to TRBJ1-1, with D possibly matching TRBD1 (6 bases). The CDR3 loop spans 15 amino acids. V was pared by 3 bases and J by 7 bases, with 18 bases between. Germline V lookup: CDR1 SGHTA, CDR2 FQGNSA. Written as DNA, the CDR3 is TGTGCCAGCAGCTTCGCCGGGACGGGGGCGATTGAAGCTTTCTTT. Translating it yields CASSFAGTGAIEAFF.

This rearrangement joins TRBV30 to TRBJ1-2, with D perhaps matching TRBD1 (5 bases). Trimming cost V 3 bases and J 2 bases, with 10 bases left between them. CDR1 GTSNPN and CDR2 SVGIG come from the germline V gene (reference sequence). This CDR3 is 13 amino acids long. CDR3 in amino acids: CAWSPGRNYGYTF. The CDR3 region has the DNA TGTGCCTGGAGCCCGGGACGGAACTATGGCTACACCTTC.

Concerning this clone itself: The same CDR3 is also encoded by other DNA sequences in this sample. The rearrangement uses TRBV27 and TRBJ2-1; D tentatively fits TRBD1 or TRBD2 (5 bases each). CDR1 and CDR2 (germline): MNHEY, SMNVEV (reference sequence). V lost 2 bases and J 6 bases, leaving 5 bases between the germline ends. The CDR3 runs 12 residues. The CDR3 DNA reads TGTGCCAGCAGTTTAGGGGGCAATGAGCAGTTCTTC. Encoded protein: CASSLGGNEQFF.

The chain links TRBV28 to TRBJ2-5, with TRBD1 as a possible D gene (6 bases). CDR1 and CDR2 (germline): MDHEN, SYDVKM. The CDR3 has 11 amino acids. Trimming removed 3 bases at V and 13 bases at J, with 12 bases between. This CDR3 reads CASSFPGERYF. DNA for the CDR3: TGTGCCAGCAGTTTTCCAGGGGAAAGGTACTTC.

The chain joins TRBV27 to TRBJ2-7; D is unresolved. Germline values: CDR1 MNHEY, CDR2 SMNVEV (reference sequence). Trimming took 4 bases from V and 3 from J, leaving 19 bases between them. The CDR3 covers 16 residues. CDR3: CASSSETDPKIYEQYF. CDR3 DNA: TGTGCCAGCAGTTCAGAAACCGACCCGAAGATCTACGAGCAGTACTTC.

The genes are TRBV7-9 and TRBJ2-3, with D possibly TRBD1 on 5 matching bases. This CDR3 is 15 amino acids long. The V gene lost 5 bases and the J gene lost 0 bases, with 12 bases spanning the gap. Per the germline V gene, CDR1 is SEHNR and CDR2 is FQNEAQ (reference sequence). The CDR3 nucleotides read TGTGCCAGCAGCCAGGGTACAACAAGCACAGATACGCAGTATTTT. It specifies CASSQGTTSTDTQYF.

The chain employs TRBV6-5 and TRBJ1-6; D is perhaps TRBD1 (6 bases). V was trimmed by 7 bases and J by 1 base, leaving 11 bases between them. Germline CDR1 reads MNHEY; CDR2 reads SVGAGI. The CDR3 is 15 residues long. The CDR3 is CASNIQGSYNSPLHF. As DNA, the CDR3 is TGTGCCAGCAACATACAGGGTTCCTATAATTCACCCCTCCACTTT.

The chain combines TRBV15 with TRBJ1-5; D not certain. CDR3 length equals 14 residues. V was shortened by 1 base and J by 3 bases, with 7 bases between the two germline ends. Looked up from germline, CDR1 is LNHNV and CDR2 is YYDKDF (reference sequence). CDR3 loop: CATSRGLINQPQHF. In nucleotides, the CDR3 is TGTGCCACCAGCAGAGGTCTTATCAATCAGCCCCAGCATTTT.

The genes are TRBV4-2 and TRBJ2-1, with D perhaps being TRBD1 or TRBD2 (6 bases each). Germline values: CDR1 LGHNA, CDR2 YNFKEQ. Trimming shortened V by 4 bases and J by 6 bases, and 16 bases separated the two germline ends. The CDR3 consists of 15 residues. CDR3 coding DNA: TGTGCCAGCAGCCCCCTAGGAGGGGGAAGCAATGAGCAGTTCTTC. Amino acids: CASSPLGGGSNEQFF.

The sample holds a few counts of this clone. The chain is built from TRBV3-1 (or the pseudogene TRBV3-2) and TRBJ2-2; weak D call: TRBD1 (5 bases). Germline V gene data show CDR1 as LGHDT and CDR2 as YNNKEL (reference sequence). V was cut by 1 base and J by 1 base, with 13 bases left in between. This CDR3 is built from 17 residues. The chain's CDR3 is CASSQAQGKGNTGELFF. Written as DNA, the CDR3 is TGTGCCAGCAGCCAAGCGCAGGGTAAAGGGAACACCGGGGAGCTGTTTTTT.

DNA for the CDR3: TGTGCCAGTAGTTTCGGGAAGGGTGAGCAGTTCTTC. Its protein is CASSFGKGEQFF. The chain combines TRBV19 with TRBJ2-1, with D possibly matching TRBD2 (5 bases). There are 12 residues in the CDR3. Trimming stripped 5 bases from V and 9 bases from J, with 11 bases between. Germline assignment: CDR1 LNHDA and CDR2 SQIVND (reference sequence).

The chain links TRBV9 to TRBJ1-6; 7 bases agree with TRBD1. Germline CDR1 SGDLS, CDR2 YYNGEE. The CDR3 extends over 17 amino acids. With V trimmed by 0 bases and J by 7 bases, 10 bases remained unmatched. In nucleotides, the CDR3 is TGTGCCAGCAGCGTAGGGACCCGACAGGGAGGGAATTCACCCCTCCACTTT. As protein: CASSVGTRQGGNSPLHF.

V gene TRBV11-2 combines with J gene TRBJ2-1; TRBD2 agrees at 9 bases. The CDR3 extends over 16 amino acids. The ends lost 5 bases at V and 5 bases at J; junction bases unmatched: 10. Germline CDR1 reads SGHAT; CDR2 reads FQNNGV. The CDR3 coding sequence is TGTGCCAGCAGCCCAAGGAGGGCGGGGGGGGACAATGAGCAGTTCTTC. Protein product: CASSPRRAGGDNEQFF. Based on the CDR3 plus reference TRBV11-2 and TRBJ2-1, the full variable domain is EAGVAQSPRYKIIEKRQSVAFWCNPISGHATLYWYQQILGQGPKLLIQFQNNGVVDDSQLPKDRFSAERLKGVDSTLKIQPAKLEDSAVYLCASSPRRAGGDNEQFFGPGTRLTVL.

This sequence joins TRBV7-2 and TRBJ2-7; the D is unclear. Trimming left V 5 bases short and J 3 bases short, with 11 bases between. This CDR3 region has 13 residues. Germline V lookup: CDR1 SGHTA, CDR2 FQGNSA. The CDR3 loop reads CASSPPADYEQYF. Written as DNA, the CDR3 is TGTGCCAGCAGCCCCCCGGCCGACTACGAGCAGTACTTC.

The V call is TRBV18, the J call TRBJ1-1; D remains ambiguous. With 3 bases removed from V and 1 base from J, the gap between germline ends came to 6 bases. The CDR3 loop spans 13 amino acids. Germline values: CDR1 KGHSH, CDR2 LQKENI. CDR3 in DNA: TGTGCCAGCTCACCGGGCAGGAACACTGAAGCTTTCTTT. Translated: CASSPGRNTEAFF.